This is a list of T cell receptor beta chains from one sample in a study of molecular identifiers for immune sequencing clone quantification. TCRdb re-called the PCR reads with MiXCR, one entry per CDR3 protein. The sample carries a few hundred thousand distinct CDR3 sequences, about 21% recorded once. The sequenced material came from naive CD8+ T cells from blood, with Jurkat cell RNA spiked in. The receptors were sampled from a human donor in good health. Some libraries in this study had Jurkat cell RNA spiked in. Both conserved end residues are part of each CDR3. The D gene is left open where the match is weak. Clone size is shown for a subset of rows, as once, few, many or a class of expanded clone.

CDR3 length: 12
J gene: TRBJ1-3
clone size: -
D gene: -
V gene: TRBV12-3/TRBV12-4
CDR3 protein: CASSLFGNTIYF
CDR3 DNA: TGTGCCAGCAGTTTATTCGGAAACACCATATATTTT

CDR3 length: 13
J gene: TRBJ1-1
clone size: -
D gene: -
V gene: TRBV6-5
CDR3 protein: CASSYRTWTEAFF
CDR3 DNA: TGTGCCAGCAGTTACCGGACTTGGACTGAAGCTTTCTTT

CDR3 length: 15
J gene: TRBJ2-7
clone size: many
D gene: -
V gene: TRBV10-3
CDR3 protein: CAIQEFAGLLYEQYF
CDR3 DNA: TGTGCCATACAAGAATTCGCAGGGCTACTCTACGAGCAGTACTTC

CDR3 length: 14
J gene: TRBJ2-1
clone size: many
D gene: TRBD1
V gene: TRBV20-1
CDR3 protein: CSAFPGQGVQEQFF
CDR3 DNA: TGCAGTGCTTTCCCGGGACAGGGGGTTCAGGAGCAGTTCTTC

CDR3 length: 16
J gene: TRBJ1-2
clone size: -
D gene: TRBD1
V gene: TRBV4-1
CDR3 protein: CASSPSDRGLDYGYTF
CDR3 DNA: TGCGCCAGCAGTCCAAGCGACAGGGGACTTGACTATGGCTACACCTTC

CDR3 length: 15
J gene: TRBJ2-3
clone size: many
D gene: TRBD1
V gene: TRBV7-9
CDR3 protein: CASSAAGTDTDTQYF
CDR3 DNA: TGTGCCAGCAGCGCGGCCGGGACAGACACAGATACGCAGTATTTT

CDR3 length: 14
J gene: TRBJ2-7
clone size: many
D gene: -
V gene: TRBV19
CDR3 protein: CASSIVGGPYEQYF
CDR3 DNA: TGTGCCAGTAGTATAGTGGGGGGCCCCTACGAGCAGTACTTC

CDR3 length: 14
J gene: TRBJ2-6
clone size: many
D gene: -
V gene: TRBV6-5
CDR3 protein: CASSPTSGANVLTF
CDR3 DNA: TGTGCCAGCAGCCCAACCTCTGGGGCCAACGTCCTGACTTTC

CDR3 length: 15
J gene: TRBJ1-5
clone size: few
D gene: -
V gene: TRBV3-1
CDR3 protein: CASSRGTSSNQPQHF
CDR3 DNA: TGTGCCAGCAGCCGAGGGACAAGTAGCAATCAGCCCCAGCATTTT

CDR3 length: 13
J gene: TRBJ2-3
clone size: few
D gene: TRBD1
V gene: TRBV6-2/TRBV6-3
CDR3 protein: CASRWDSTDTQYF
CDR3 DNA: TGTGCCAGCAGGTGGGACAGTACAGATACGCAGTATTTT

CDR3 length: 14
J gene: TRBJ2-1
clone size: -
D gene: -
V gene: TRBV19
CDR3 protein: CASSVGSSYNEQFF
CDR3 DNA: TGTGCCAGTAGCGTTGGGAGCTCCTACAATGAGCAGTTCTTC

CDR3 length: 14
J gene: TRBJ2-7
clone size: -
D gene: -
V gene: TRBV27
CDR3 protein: CASSFKAGYYKQYF
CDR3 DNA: TGTGCCAGCAGTTTTAAAGCGGGCTACTACAAGCAGTACTTC

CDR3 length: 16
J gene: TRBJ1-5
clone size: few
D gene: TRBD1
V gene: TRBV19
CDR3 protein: CASSNSDRGSNQPQHF
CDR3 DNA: TGTGCCAGTAGTAATTCAGACAGGGGTAGCAATCAGCCCCAGCATTTT

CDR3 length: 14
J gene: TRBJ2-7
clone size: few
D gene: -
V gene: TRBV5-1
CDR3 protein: CASMVRDSSYEQYF
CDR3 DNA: TGCGCCAGCATGGTCCGGGACTCAAGCTACGAGCAGTACTTC

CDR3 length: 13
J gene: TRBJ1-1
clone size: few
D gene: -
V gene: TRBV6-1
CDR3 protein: CATKLEGLAEAFF
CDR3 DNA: TGTGCCACCAAGTTGGAGGGATTGGCTGAAGCTTTCTTT

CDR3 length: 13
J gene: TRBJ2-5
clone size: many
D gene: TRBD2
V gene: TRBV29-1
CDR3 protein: CSVAGLVFGTQYF
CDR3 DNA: TGCAGCGTTGCGGGACTAGTGTTCGGGACCCAGTACTTC

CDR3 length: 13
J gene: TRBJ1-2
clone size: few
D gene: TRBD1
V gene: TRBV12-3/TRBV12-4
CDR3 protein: CASSFLQGAGYTF
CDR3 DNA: TGTGCCAGCAGTTTTTTACAGGGGGCCGGCTACACCTTC

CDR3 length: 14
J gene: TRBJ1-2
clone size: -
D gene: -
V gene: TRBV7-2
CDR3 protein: CASSLIVQGGGYTF
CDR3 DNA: TGTGCCAGCAGCTTAATCGTACAGGGAGGCGGCTACACCTTC

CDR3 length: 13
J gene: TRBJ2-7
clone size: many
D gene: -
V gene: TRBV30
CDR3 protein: CAWSVLSTYEQYF
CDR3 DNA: TGTGCCTGGAGTGTACTATCCACCTACGAGCAGTACTTC

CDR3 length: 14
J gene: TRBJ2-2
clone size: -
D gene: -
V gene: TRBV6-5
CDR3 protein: CASTWTASTGELFF
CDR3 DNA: TGTGCCAGCACCTGGACCGCGAGCACCGGGGAGCTGTTTTTT

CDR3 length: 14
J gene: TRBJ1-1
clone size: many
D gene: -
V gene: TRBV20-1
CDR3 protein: CSASRDTAWTEAFF
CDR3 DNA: TGCAGTGCTAGTCGGGACACGGCGTGGACTGAAGCTTTCTTT

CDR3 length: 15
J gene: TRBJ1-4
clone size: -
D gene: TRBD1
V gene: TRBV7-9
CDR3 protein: CASSPRDRAVEKLFF
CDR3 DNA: TGTGCCAGCAGCCCGCGGGACAGGGCTGTTGAAAAACTGTTTTTT

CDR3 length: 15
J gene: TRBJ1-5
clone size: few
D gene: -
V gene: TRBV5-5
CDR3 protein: CASNPWYGGNRPQHF
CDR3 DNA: TGTGCCAGCAACCCTTGGTATGGCGGGAATCGGCCCCAGCATTTT

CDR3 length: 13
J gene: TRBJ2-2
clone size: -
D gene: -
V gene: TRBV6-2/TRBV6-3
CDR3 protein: CASSYGAAGELFF
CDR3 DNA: TGTGCCAGCAGTTACGGTGCAGCCGGGGAGCTGTTTTTT

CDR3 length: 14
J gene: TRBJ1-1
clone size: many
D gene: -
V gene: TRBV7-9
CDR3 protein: CASSPPTGLTEAFF
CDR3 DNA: TGTGCCAGCAGCCCACCAACAGGGCTCACCGAAGCTTTCTTT

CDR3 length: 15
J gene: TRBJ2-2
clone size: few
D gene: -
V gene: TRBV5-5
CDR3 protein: CASSLEEGYTGELFF
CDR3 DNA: TGTGCCAGCAGCTTGGAAGAGGGTTACACCGGGGAGCTGTTTTTT

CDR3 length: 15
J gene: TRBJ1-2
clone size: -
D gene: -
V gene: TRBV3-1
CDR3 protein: CASSQEGSAGNGYAF
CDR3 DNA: TGTGCCAGCAGCCAAGAAGGGTCGGCAGGGAATGGCTACGCCTTC

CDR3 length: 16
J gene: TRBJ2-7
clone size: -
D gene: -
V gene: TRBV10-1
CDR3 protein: CASSNAVAGRRDEQYF
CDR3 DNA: TGCGCCAGCAGCAACGCGGTGGCAGGGCGCCGGGACGAGCAGTACTTC

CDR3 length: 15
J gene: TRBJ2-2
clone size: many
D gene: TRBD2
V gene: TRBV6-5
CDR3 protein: CASSSWTSGAGELFF
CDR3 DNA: TGTGCCAGCAGTTCCTGGACTAGCGGCGCCGGGGAGCTGTTTTTT

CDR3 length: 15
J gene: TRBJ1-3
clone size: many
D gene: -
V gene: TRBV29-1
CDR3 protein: CSGGGSDSSGNTIYF
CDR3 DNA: TGCAGCGGGGGTGGAAGTGATAGCTCTGGAAACACCATATATTTT

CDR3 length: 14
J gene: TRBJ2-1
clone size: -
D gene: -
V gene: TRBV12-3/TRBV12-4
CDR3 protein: CASSPQGLTNEQFF
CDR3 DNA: TGTGCCAGCAGTCCCCAGGGTCTTACCAATGAGCAGTTCTTC

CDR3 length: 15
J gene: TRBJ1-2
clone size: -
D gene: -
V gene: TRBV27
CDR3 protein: CASRTDGDVDYGYTF
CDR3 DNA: TGTGCCAGCAGAACTGACGGGGACGTGGACTATGGCTACACCTTC

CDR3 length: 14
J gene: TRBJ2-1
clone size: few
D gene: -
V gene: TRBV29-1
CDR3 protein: CSVEDWDGNNEQFF
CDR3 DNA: TGCAGCGTTGAAGATTGGGACGGCAACAATGAGCAGTTCTTC

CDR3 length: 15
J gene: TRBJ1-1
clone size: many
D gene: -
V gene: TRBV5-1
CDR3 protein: CASSLGALGNTEAFF
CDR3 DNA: TGCGCCAGCAGCTTGGGAGCACTCGGGAACACTGAAGCTTTCTTT

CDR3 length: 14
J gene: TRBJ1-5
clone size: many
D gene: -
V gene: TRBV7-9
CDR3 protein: CASSQTGVDQPQHF
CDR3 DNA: TGTGCCAGCAGCCAGACAGGCGTCGATCAGCCCCAGCATTTT

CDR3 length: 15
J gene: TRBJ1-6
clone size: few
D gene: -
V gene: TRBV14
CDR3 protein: CASSQDPDTSSPLHF
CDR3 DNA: TGTGCCAGCAGCCAAGACCCGGACACTAGTTCACCCCTCCACTTT